One and the same sample provided the 14 T cell receptor beta chains below, sequenced in a study of T cell changes during pregnancy in multiple sclerosis. TCRdb's copy holds only in-frame clones and misses some; the assay was immunoSEQ multiplex PCR. Among roughly 48,000 clones listed, around 94% were seen once. Specimen: CD4+ T cells from peripheral blood mononuclear cells, collected in the first trimester of pregnancy. Receptor source: a female donor with multiple sclerosis, enrolled in a pregnancy study.

The rearrangement uses TRBV19 and TRBJ1-1; 10 bases map to TRBD1. Germline lookup yields CDR1 LNHDA and CDR2 SQIVND (reference sequence). The V segment lost 5 bases and the J segment 0 bases; nucleotides outside the gene matches: 9. The CDR3 sequence is 17 residues long. The CDR3 bases are TGTGCCAGTAGTGGGGGACAGGGGTCCTCAATGAACACTGAAGCTTTCTTT. Amino acids: CASSGGQGSSMNTEAFF.

The V gene is TRBV21-1, the J gene TRBJ1-2; TRBD1, the table's D call, was not compared with the DNA. TRBV21-1 is shown as a pseudogene. The CDR3 contains 19 residues. The CDR3 spells CASSNDRKGLGRRLYGYTF. The CDR3 DNA reads TGTGCCAGCAGCAACGACCGAAAGGGGCTTGGGCGCCGGCTCTATGGCTACACCTTC.

The chain uses TRBV6-5 and TRBJ2-5; D gene unclear. The V end was cut by 10 bases, the J end by 1 base, with 10 bases between. Per germline, CDR1 MNHEY and CDR2 SVGAGI. The CDR3 spans 12 residues. The CDR3 DNA follows: TGTGCCACCATGAGCACCCAAGAGACCCAGTACTTC. Protein product: CATMSTQETQYF.

This clone has only one observation. The chain employs TRBV5-1 and TRBJ1-6; 10 nucleotides line up with TRBD1. The CDR3 totals 15 residues. V shed 4 bases and J 7 bases; nucleotides not matched to a gene: 5. Germline lookup yields CDR1 SGHRS and CDR2 YFSETQ. CDR3 residues: CASSGRDRGNSPLHF. CDR3 nucleotide sequence: TGCGCCAGCAGCGGCCGGGACAGGGGAAATTCACCCCTCCACTTT.

The genes are TRBV18 and TRBJ1-4, with 9 nucleotides matching TRBD1. There are 18 residues in the CDR3. The V segment lost 3 bases and the J segment 7 bases; nucleotides outside the gene matches: 15. Germline V gives CDR1 KGHSH, CDR2 LQKENI. DNA of the CDR3: TGTGCCAGCTCACCGGCCGGGACAGGGTTCCCCAGGTCTGAAAAACTGTTTTTT. Amino acids: CASSPAGTGFPRSEKLFF. Using reference TRBV18 and TRBJ1-4 for the parts outside the CDR3, the full variable domain is NAGVMQNPRHLVRRRGQEARLRCSPMKGHSHVYWYRQLPEEGLKFMVYLQKENIIDESGMPKERFSAEFPKEGPSILRIQQVVRGDSAAYFCASSPAGTGFPRSEKLFFGSGTQLSVL.

The V gene is TRBV5-4, the J gene TRBJ1-2; D possibly corresponds to TRBD1 (6 bases). This CDR3 contains 13 residues. V shed 4 bases and J shed 4 bases, with 11 bases lying between them. CDR1 is SGHNT and CDR2 is YYREEE in the germline V gene (reference sequence). The CDR3 DNA sequence: TGTGCCAGCAGCGGACGGGACACCTATGGCTACACCTTC. Protein sequence: CASSGRDTYGYTF.

V gene TRBV7-2 combines with J gene TRBJ1-2; TRBD1 agrees at 7 bases. J lost 4 bases, V lost 1 base, and 12 bases had no gene match. CDR3 length: 17 amino acids. Germline V gene lookup returns CDR1 SGHTA and CDR2 FQGNSA. CDR3 loop: CASSLEGNVGQRYGYTF. The CDR3 bases are TGTGCCAGCAGCTTAGAAGGGAACGTGGGACAGCGCTATGGCTACACCTTC.

Note on this clone: An end of the junction does not agree with germline; a read error may underlie this. The V gene is TRBV15, the J gene TRBJ2-3; TRBD1 might be the D (7 bases). Germline V gene data show CDR1 as LNHNV and CDR2 as YYDKDF (reference sequence). The CDR3 covers 17 residues. This CDR3 reads CATSRARGQDGGDRQYF. For the CDR3, the DNA is TGTGCCACCAGCAGAGCCCGTGGACAGGACGGAGGGGATAGGCAGTATTTT.

The V and J genes are TRBV6-5 and TRBJ2-3, with D maybe TRBD2 (5 bases). V was trimmed by 6 bases and J by 5 bases, leaving 18 bases between them. The CDR3 is 15 residues long. The germline V gene has CDR1 MNHEY and CDR2 SVGAGI. The CDR3 bases are TGTGCCAGCAGGTCGACGGGAATAAGGCGAGATACGCAGTATTTT. Amino acid sequence: CASRSTGIRRDTQYF.

In this sample, this clone turned up once. This CDR3 is CASSGGGDTQYF. The CDR3 DNA reads TGTGCCAGCAGCGGGGGAGGGGATACGCAGTATTTT. V is TRBV9 and J is TRBJ2-3; 7 nucleotides align to TRBD2. The CDR3 consists of 12 residues. Germline trimming cut 3 bases from V and 6 bases from J; bases unmatched to any gene: 1. CDR1 SGDLS and CDR2 YYNGEE come from the germline V gene.

The rearrangement joins TRBV5-8 to TRBJ2-5, with 7 nucleotides matching TRBD1. Germline values: CDR1 SGHTS, CDR2 YDEGEE. Trimming cost V 3 bases and J 4 bases; bases outside gene matches: 9. The CDR3 has 15 amino acids. Here the CDR3 reads CASSSADRAGETQYF. The DNA of the CDR3 is TGTGCCAGCAGCTCAGCCGACAGGGCGGGAGAGACCCAGTACTTC.

The chain carries TRBV5-1 and TRBJ1-2, with 10 bases aligning to TRBD1. Germline trimming cut 5 bases from V and 7 bases from J; bases unmatched to any gene: 11. The CDR3 extends over 15 amino acids. Per the germline V gene, CDR1 is SGHRS and CDR2 is YFSETQ. DNA for the CDR3: TGCGCCAGCAGTCGGATCGGGACAGGGGAAGGTGGCTACACCTTC. Amino acid sequence: CASSRIGTGEGGYTF. The complete variable domain, with remaining parts taken from reference TRBV5-1 and TRBJ1-2, reads KAGVTQTPRYLIKTRGQQVTLSCSPISGHRSVSWYQQTPGQGLQFLFEYFSETQRNKGNFPGRFSGRQFSNSRSEMNVSTLELGDSALYLCASSRIGTGEGGYTFGSGTRLTVV.

This rearrangement joins TRBV27 to TRBJ1-1; unclear D gene. Per the germline V gene, CDR1 is MNHEY and CDR2 is SMNVEV (reference sequence). V lost 3 bases and J lost 1, with 9 bases in between. The CDR3 is made up of 14 amino acids. The CDR3: CASSFSAGNTEAFF. DNA for the CDR3: TGTGCCAGCAGTTTTTCGGCAGGGAACACTGAAGCTTTCTTT.

The CDR3 protein is CASSTGGRETQYF. The CDR3 DNA sequence: TGTGCCAGTAGTACAGGGGGTCGGGAGACCCAGTACTTC. V gene TRBV19 combines with J gene TRBJ2-5; 7 positions agree with TRBD1. The CDR3 totals 13 residues. The trim removed 4 bases at V and 5 bases at J, leaving 4 bases unmatched. From germline, CDR1 is LNHDA and CDR2 SQIVND (reference sequence).